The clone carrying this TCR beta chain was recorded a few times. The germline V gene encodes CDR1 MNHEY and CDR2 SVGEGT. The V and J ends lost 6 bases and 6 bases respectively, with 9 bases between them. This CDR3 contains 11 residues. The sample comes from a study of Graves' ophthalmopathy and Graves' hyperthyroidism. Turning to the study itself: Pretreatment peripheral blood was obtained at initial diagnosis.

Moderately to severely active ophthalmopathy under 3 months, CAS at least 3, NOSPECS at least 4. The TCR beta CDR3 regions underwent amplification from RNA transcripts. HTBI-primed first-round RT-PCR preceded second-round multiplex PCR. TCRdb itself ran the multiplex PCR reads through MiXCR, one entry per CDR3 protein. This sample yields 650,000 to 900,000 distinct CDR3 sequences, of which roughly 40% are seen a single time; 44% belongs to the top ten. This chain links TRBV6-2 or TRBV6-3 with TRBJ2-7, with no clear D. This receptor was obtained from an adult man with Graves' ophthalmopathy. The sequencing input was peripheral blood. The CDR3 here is CASSPSGEQYF. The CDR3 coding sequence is TGTGCCAGCAGCCCCTCCGGCGAGCAGTACTTC.